This is a list of T cell receptor beta chains from one sample in a study of blood T cell repertoires in COVID-19. Libraries were prepared by immunoSEQ multiplex PCR; TCRdb keeps only in-frame clonotypes and omits some of them. Of 150,000 to 200,000 clones in the sample, almost 85% are singletons; the top ten hold 13% to 15%. Sequenced input: peripheral blood. These receptor sequences come from a man in his late teens or twenties with active or convalescent COVID-19. The CDR3 runs from the conserved cysteine through the conserved F or W.

j_call cdr3_length v_call cdr3_aa
TRBJ1-5 13 TRBV2 CASSRGGSQPQHF
TRBJ2-2 15 TRBV7-9 CASSLVSLNTGELFF
TRBJ1-5 15 TRBV4-1 CASSQVEGRDQPQHF
TRBJ1-5 16 TRBV7-9 CASSPGVGAWNQPQHF
TRBJ2-1 15 TRBV27 CASSSTGGGGREQFF
TRBJ1-5 15 TRBV19 CASSVQVGSNQPQHF
TRBJ1-4 16 TRBV15 CATSRVRDRGGEKLFF
TRBJ2-1 15 TRBV30 CAWTSGTGLRNEQFF
TRBJ1-2 16 TRBV5-1 CASSLAVSGTGNGYTF
TRBJ1-2 17 TRBV21-1 CASSKWTGGEYGHGYTF
TRBJ2-1 13 TRBV18 CASSPETGVEQFF
TRBJ2-5 17 TRBV21-1 CASSAIRSGRTQETQYF
TRBJ2-7 14 TRBV11-2 CASSFGGTPYEQYF
TRBJ2-3 13 TRBV28 CATNQGDTDTQYF
TRBJ1-6 16 TRBV5-5 CASSDAGPIYNSPLHF
TRBJ1-4 16 TRBV15 CATSRPVDTLNEKLFF
TRBJ1-2 12 TRBV28 CASSQEARGYTF
TRBJ2-2 16 TRBV5-1 CASSFGQGINTGELFF
TRBJ1-4 13 TRBV28 CASRRAGAEKLFF
TRBJ2-7 16 TRBV5-1 CASSPLQGLSSYEQYF
TRBJ1-4 13 TRBV28 CASRYGSYEKLFF
TRBJ2-3 15 TRBV28 CASSFHGQGLDTQYF
TRBJ2-2 14 TRBV27 CASSLSPKSGELFF
TRBJ2-6 18 TRBV7-9 CASSNDRRGSSGANVLTF